These 22 T cell receptor beta chains were all obtained from the same sample, sequenced in a study of OX40 agonist ivuxolimab in advanced cancers. Generated by immunoSEQ multiplex PCR, the TCRdb table keeps only in-frame clones and is missing some. The sample has 70,000 to 95,000 clones, 88% seen once; the top ten hold about 4%. The sequenced sample was CD4+ or CD8+ T cells sorted from blood, obtained in a trial of the OX40 agonist ivuxolimab. Receptors were obtained from an adult with an advanced solid tumor such as melanoma, head and neck, liver or kidney cancer.

In its sample, this clone was seen once. This rearrangement joins TRBV21-1 to TRBJ2-7; the table calls TRBD2, which could not be checked here. TRBV21-1 is a recognized pseudogene. The CDR3 sequence is 13 residues long. The CDR3 coding sequence is TGTGCCAGCAGCCCCCTCGTCTCCTACGAGCAGTACTTC. Amino acid sequence: CASSPLVSYEQYF.

V and J are TRBV6-5 and TRBJ2-5, with 8 nucleotides matching TRBD2. CDR3 length equals 12 residues. V shed 6 bases, J shed 7 bases, and the junction held 4 bases outside the gene matches. Per germline, CDR1 MNHEY and CDR2 SVGAGI. The DNA of the CDR3 is TGTGCCAGCAGGGGACTAGTGGCGACCCAGTACTTC. It encodes CASRGLVATQYF.

CDR3 nucleotide sequence: TGCGCCAGCAGCCCTGGACTGTTAGCCAAAAACATTCAGTACTTC. The encoded protein is CASSPGLLAKNIQYF. The chain couples TRBV4-1 to TRBJ2-4, with a possible D match to TRBD2 (5 bases). CDR1 and CDR2 from the germline V gene are MGHRA and YSYEKL. The CDR3 loop spans 15 amino acids. V was trimmed by 4 bases and J by 0 bases, leaving 10 bases between them.

J is TRBJ2-7 and V is TRBV28; D remains ambiguous. The CDR3 is 16 amino acids. The V end was cut by 2 bases, the J end by 0 bases, with 14 bases between. The germline CDR1 and CDR2 sequences are MDHEN and SYDVKM. CDR3 amino acids: CASSLGSMETSYEQYF. In DNA form, the CDR3 reads TGTGCCAGCAGTTTAGGATCGATGGAGACCTCCTACGAGCAGTACTTC.

The DNA for the CDR3 is TGTGCCAGCAGCCTGGACGAGCATAGGCCCCAGCATTTT. This codes for CASSLDEHRPQHF. The chain carries TRBV27 and TRBJ1-5; D uncertain. Germline CDR1 MNHEY, CDR2 SMNVEV (reference sequence). Trimming pared 6 bases from V and 9 bases from J, leaving 15 bases between. The CDR3 extends over 13 amino acids.

The gene calls are TRBV5-1 and TRBJ1-1; D not resolved. The CDR3 spans 14 residues. Per the germline V gene, CDR1 is SGHRS and CDR2 is YFSETQ. V lost 0 bases and J lost 1, with 7 bases in between. The CDR3 is CASSLATENTEAFF. DNA for the CDR3: TGCGCCAGCAGCTTGGCCACGGAGAACACTGAAGCTTTCTTT.

CDR3 loop: CASTKHSDRGYGYTF. CDR3 DNA: TGTGCCAGCACCAAACATTCGGACAGGGGTTACGGCTACACCTTC. This sequence joins TRBV6-5 and TRBJ1-2; 9 positions agree with TRBD1. V gave up 7 bases and J gave up 8 bases; unmatched junction bases: 14. The CDR3 sequence is 15 residues long. Germline V CDR1 and CDR2: MNHEY, SVGAGI.

The chain has TRBV2 and TRBJ1-2; D remains unclear. Germline CDR1 is SNHLY and CDR2 is FYNNEI. The V and J ends lost 2 bases and 5 bases respectively, with 6 bases between them. This CDR3 has 12 residues. In nucleotides, the CDR3 is TGTGCCAGCAGTGAATCCAGATATGGCTACACCTTC. It yields the protein CASSESRYGYTF.

This clone was seen only once. J is TRBJ2-1 and V is TRBV25-1; D not resolved. Germline CDR1 and CDR2: MGHDK and SYGVNS. Between the trimmed V and J ends, which lost 4 bases and 1 base, there was a span of 8 bases. The CDR3 is 14 residues long. This CDR3 reads CASSAPGSYNEQFF. As DNA, the CDR3 is TGTGCCAGCAGTGCCCCTGGATCCTACAATGAGCAGTTCTTC.

This clone was counted a few times. The chain couples TRBV10-3 to TRBJ2-2, with unresolved D. The CDR3 is made up of 13 amino acids. Germline V gene sequence: CDR1 ENHRY, CDR2 SYGVKD. Trimming stripped 6 bases from V and 1 base from J, with 6 bases between. The CDR3 is CAISRGNTGELFF. The CDR3 DNA reads TGTGCCATCAGCCGTGGGAACACCGGGGAGCTGTTTTTT.

The table lists this clone with a count of one. The chain employs TRBV7-2 and TRBJ2-1, with D possibly matching TRBD2 (5 bases). There are 14 residues in the CDR3. V shed 1 base and J shed 9 bases, with 13 bases lying between them. CDR1 is SGHTA and CDR2 is FQGNSA in the germline V gene. CDR3 in amino acids: CASSLGPGNPEQFF. For the CDR3, the DNA is TGTGCCAGCAGCTTAGGTCCGGGAAACCCTGAGCAGTTCTTC. The full variable domain, its missing parts supplied by reference TRBV7-2 and TRBJ2-1, is GAGVSQSPSNKVTEKGKDVELRCDPISGHTALYWYRQSLGQGLEFLIYFQGNSAPDKSGLPSDRFSAERTGGSVSTLTIQRTQQEDSAVYLCASSLGPGNPEQFFGPGTRLTVL.

The chain employs TRBV16 and TRBJ2-7, with TRBD1 matching 10 bases. Germline CDR1 is KGHSY and CDR2 is FQNENV. This CDR3 spans 16 amino acids. Trimming removed 1 base from V and 4 bases from J; junction bases left unmatched: 7. This chain's CDR3 is CASSQFEGQGTYEQYF. The CDR3 coding sequence is TGTGCCAGCAGCCAATTTGAGGGACAGGGGACGTACGAGCAGTACTTC.

The rearrangement joins TRBV6-5 to TRBJ1-6; D ambiguous. CDR3 size: 15 residues. V lost 0 bases and J 7 bases, leaving 10 bases between the germline ends. CDR1 and CDR2 (germline): MNHEY, SVGAGI. CDR3 amino acids: CASSYSAALNSPLHF. In DNA, the CDR3 is TGTGCCAGCAGTTACTCAGCAGCTCTCAATTCACCCCTCCACTTT.

The CDR3, as DNA: TGTGCCAGCAACCTCCTAGCGGAGGAAACGAACACCGGGGAGCTGTTTTTT. Its protein product is CASNLLAEETNTGELFF. The chain links TRBV9 to TRBJ2-2, with 7 nucleotides matching TRBD2. CDR3 length: 17 amino acids. The ends lost 6 bases at V and 0 bases at J; junction bases unmatched: 11. Germline V lookup: CDR1 SGDLS, CDR2 YYNGEE.

The rearrangement links TRBV28 to TRBJ1-5; tentative D call: TRBD1 (5 bases). The V gene lost 4 bases and the J gene lost 6 bases, with 16 bases spanning the gap. Looked up from germline, CDR1 is MDHEN and CDR2 is SYDVKM. The CDR3 covers 15 residues. The CDR3 nucleotides read TGTGCCAGCAGTTCAATGGGGGGTAGGGTTCAGCCCCAGCATTTT. It translates to CASSSMGGRVQPQHF.

The chain joins TRBV5-1 to TRBJ1-1; 9 nucleotides agree with TRBD1. The ends lost 4 bases at V and 7 bases at J; junction bases unmatched: 5. This CDR3 spans 13 amino acids. Germline values: CDR1 SGHRS, CDR2 YFSETQ. CDR3 DNA: TGCGCCAGCAGCCAGGGGACAGGGATTGAAGCTTTCTTT. Its protein is CASSQGTGIEAFF. Variable domain in full (rest from reference TRBV5-1 and TRBJ1-1): KAGVTQTPRYLIKTRGQQVTLSCSPISGHRSVSWYQQTPGQGLQFLFEYFSETQRNKGNFPGRFSGRQFSNSRSEMNVSTLELGDSALYLCASSQGTGIEAFFGQGTRLTVV.

With regard to this clone: Relative to the germline gene, one junction end is altered; a read error may explain this. The rearrangement uses TRBV6-1 and TRBJ2-1; TRBD2 matches at 7 bases. This CDR3 is 15 amino acids long. In germline, CDR1 is MNHNS, CDR2 SASEGT. The CDR3 reads CASSEAASGYNEQFF. The DNA of the CDR3 is TGTGCCAGCAGCGAAGCGGCTAGCGGCTACAATGAGCAGTTCTTC.

The CDR3 coding sequence is TGTGCCAGCAGATTAGGGGGAGAGACCCAGTACTTC. Translation: CASRLGGETQYF. The chain employs TRBV7-3 and TRBJ2-5; D might be TRBD1 (6 bases). This CDR3 comprises 12 residues. Germline V CDR1 and CDR2: SGHTA, FQGTGA. The germline V and J ends were trimmed by 6 bases and 4 bases, with 9 bases remaining between them.

The V gene is TRBV5-1, the J gene TRBJ1-5, with TRBD1 identical over 9 bases. Trimming removed 4 bases from V and 0 bases from J; junction bases left unmatched: 5. The germline V gene encodes CDR1 SGHRS and CDR2 YFSETQ. The CDR3 consists of 16 residues. The CDR3 DNA sequence: TGCGCCAGCAGCGCGGGACAGGGAGATAGCAATCAGCCCCAGCATTTT. It specifies CASSAGQGDSNQPQHF.

The chain has TRBV28 and TRBJ2-5; 9 nucleotides agree with TRBD2. Losses at the gene ends were 4 bases for V and 1 base for J; bases not matched to a gene: 10. The germline V gene has CDR1 MDHEN and CDR2 SYDVKM. CDR3 size: 17 residues. DNA of the CDR3: TGTGCCAGCAGTTCCGCCGGAGCGGGAGGTCTCCAAGAGACCCAGTACTTC. This translates into CASSSAGAGGLQETQYF.

V and J are TRBV29-1 and TRBJ2-7, with 8 bases aligning to TRBD2. The CDR3 extends over 12 amino acids. Germline V gene lookup returns CDR1 SQVTM and CDR2 ANQGSEA. Trimming cost V 6 bases and J 2 bases; bases outside gene matches: 3. CDR3 protein: CSVRLAPYEQYF. DNA of the CDR3: TGCAGCGTACGACTAGCGCCCTACGAGCAGTACTTC.

V is TRBV5-4 and J is TRBJ2-1; D may be TRBD1 (6 bases). Per the germline V gene, CDR1 is SGHNT and CDR2 is YYREEE (reference sequence). The ends were cut back, 0 bases at V and 0 bases at J, with 13 bases in the middle. The CDR3 is 17 amino acids. CDR3 nucleotide sequence: TGTGCCAGCAGCTTGGAGTTGCAGGGGAGCTCCTACAATGAGCAGTTCTTC. Translation: CASSLELQGSSYNEQFF. The full variable domain, completed using reference TRBV5-4 and TRBJ2-1, is ETGVTQSPTHLIKTRGQQVTLRCSSQSGHNTVSWYQQALGQGPQFIFQYYREEENGRGNFPPRFSGLQFPNYSSELNVNALELDDSALYLCASSLELQGSSYNEQFFGPGTRLTVL.